These 26 T cell receptor beta chains originate from one sample sequenced in a study of cytomegalovirus exposure and HLA in healthy donors. PCR involved 60 Vbeta and 13 Jbeta primers. The data were produced by immunoSEQ multiplex PCR, yet TCRdb's version contains in-frame clones alone and is incomplete. The table includes fewer than 150,000 clones, over 70% detected once. Sequenced sample: PBMCs. The receptor set was obtained from a young man in good health and CMV-seronegative.

This clone has just a few counts. The chain is built from TRBV28 and TRBJ2-1; D is possibly TRBD2 (6 bases). The length of the CDR3 is 16 residues. V was trimmed by 8 bases and J by 5 bases, leaving 22 bases between them. Germline-derived CDR1 and CDR2 are MDHEN and SYDVKM. The CDR3: CASSSGGAGGDNEQFF. The CDR3 nucleotides read TGTGCCAGCTCATCTGGGGGAGCGGGTGGGGACAATGAGCAGTTCTTC.

The CDR3 nucleotides are TGTGCCAGCAGCTCACCCCGGTCGTACGAGCAGTACTTC. As protein: CASSSPRSYEQYF. V and J are TRBV7-2 and TRBJ2-7; D remains unclear. CDR1 and CDR2 (germline): SGHTA, FQGNSA. This CDR3 is built from 13 residues. The V end lost 4 bases, the J end lost 4 bases, and 11 bases lay between the germline ends. The whole variable domain, filled in from reference TRBV7-2 and TRBJ2-7, reads GAGVSQSPSNKVTEKGKDVELRCDPISGHTALYWYRQSLGQGLEFLIYFQGNSAPDKSGLPSDRFSAERTGGSVSTLTIQRTQQEDSAVYLCASSSPRSYEQYFGPGTRLTVT.

This clone was detected only a few times. V usage is TRBV28 and J usage is TRBJ2-7; TRBD2 matches 7 bases. This CDR3 has 15 residues. Germline CDR1 reads MDHEN; CDR2 reads SYDVKM. Losses at the gene ends were 4 bases for V and 2 bases for J; bases not matched to a gene: 8. CDR3 in amino acids: CASSSPSGAPYEQYF. The CDR3 nucleotides read TGTGCCAGCAGTTCCCCGAGCGGGGCCCCCTACGAGCAGTACTTC.

As for this clone: Other DNA sequences in the same sample also yield this CDR3. This chain joins TRBV7-3 and TRBJ1-1; maybe TRBD1 (6 bases). The V and J ends lost 6 bases and 6 bases respectively, with 14 bases between them. This CDR3 is built from 13 residues. Germline V gene sequence: CDR1 SGHTA, CDR2 FQGTGA. This chain's CDR3 is CASSSRGIAEAFF. The CDR3 nucleotides are TGTGCCAGCAGTTCCAGGGGTATAGCTGAAGCTTTCTTT.

The gene calls are TRBV2 and TRBJ2-7; D might be TRBD2 (5 bases). Germline V gene lookup returns CDR1 SNHLY and CDR2 FYNNEI. V gave up 7 bases and J gave up 2 bases, with 9 bases separating them. The CDR3 extends over 12 amino acids. CDR3 sequence (DNA): TGTGCCAGCATTGGGAGTACCTACGAGCAGTACTTC. Amino acid sequence: CASIGSTYEQYF.

This clone was observed a few times. The V call is TRBV5-1, the J call TRBJ1-3; TRBD1 might be the D (5 bases). This CDR3 contains 17 residues. V shed 0 bases and J shed 2 bases, with 15 bases lying between them. In germline, CDR1 is SGHRS, CDR2 YFSETQ. This CDR3 is CASSLAREGRTGNTIYF. The DNA of the CDR3 is TGCGCCAGCAGCTTGGCCCGGGAGGGGCGGACTGGAAACACCATATATTTT.

CDR3 sequence reads: CASSPHLAGETQYF. The CDR3 DNA reads TGTGCCAGCAGCCCGCATCTAGCGGGGGAGACCCAGTACTTC. This rearrangement joins TRBV11-2 to TRBJ2-5, with 9 bases lining up with TRBD2. With 5 bases clipped from V and 5 bases from J, the junction kept 6 bases outside the gene matches. Germline V gene sequence: CDR1 SGHAT, CDR2 FQNNGV. The CDR3 contains 14 residues.

The chain recombines TRBV5-1 with TRBJ2-1, with a possible D match to TRBD2 (6 bases). Germline V gene sequence: CDR1 SGHRS, CDR2 YFSETQ. The V gene lost 4 bases and the J gene lost 6 bases, with 17 bases spanning the gap. The CDR3 consists of 15 residues. CDR3 region: CASSPRDSGPNEQFF. The CDR3, as DNA: TGCGCCAGCAGCCCGCGGGACTCCGGCCCCAATGAGCAGTTCTTC.

The genes are TRBV19 and TRBJ1-1, with 10 bases lining up with TRBD1. CDR1 is LNHDA and CDR2 is SQIVND in the germline V gene (reference sequence). V lost 7 bases to trimming and J lost 4 bases; unmatched junction nucleotides: 9. This CDR3 region has 15 residues. CDR3 coding DNA: TGTGCCAGTACGACAGGGGGCTATTCCCGCACTGAAGCTTTCTTT. Translation: CASTTGGYSRTEAFF.

This clone has more than one count but fewer than ten. The rearrangement uses TRBV27 and TRBJ1-2, with 8 bases that match TRBD1. Unmatched junction bases numbered 6, after V lost 6 bases and J lost 3 bases. The CDR3 sequence is 14 residues long. Germline loops: CDR1 MNHEY, CDR2 SMNVEV (reference sequence). The CDR3 DNA reads TGTGCCAGCAGGCCTTTACAGGGGGACTATGGCTACACCTTC. This codes for CASRPLQGDYGYTF.

The rearrangement uses TRBV4-2 and TRBJ1-3; D may be TRBD1 (6 bases). This CDR3 spans 15 amino acids. Per germline, CDR1 LGHNA and CDR2 YNFKEQ. Trimming removed 1 base at V and 7 bases at J, with 14 bases between. In DNA form, the CDR3 reads TGTGCCAGCAGCCAAGTGGACAGCTCAAGGAACACCATATATTTT. Encoded protein: CASSQVDSSRNTIYF.

Only one count was recorded for this clone. The chain employs TRBV28 and TRBJ2-5; 7 nucleotides align to TRBD1. The CDR3 sequence is 16 residues long. Trimming cost V 5 bases and J 2 bases; bases outside gene matches: 11. Looked up from germline, CDR1 is MDHEN and CDR2 is SYDVKM. CDR3 residues: CASSHRDRVGQETQYF. CDR3 DNA: TGTGCCAGCAGTCACCGAGACAGGGTTGGTCAAGAGACCCAGTACTTC.

The chain is built from TRBV5-6 and TRBJ2-5; no reliable D call. This CDR3 contains 15 residues. Germline V lookup: CDR1 SGHDT, CDR2 YYEEEE. The V and J ends lost 0 bases and 13 bases respectively, with 22 bases between them. The CDR3 protein is CASSLVGHSPRMPYF. Written as DNA, the CDR3 is TGTGCCAGCAGCTTGGTTGGGCACTCCCCACGCATGCCGTACTTC.

This sequence joins TRBV2 and TRBJ1-6; D is unclear. The CDR3 has 15 amino acids. Germline-derived CDR1 and CDR2 are SNHLY and FYNNEI. V lost 7 bases and J lost 10, with 20 bases in between. The CDR3 protein is CASTRRGDPDSPLHF. The CDR3 DNA reads as TGTGCCAGCACCAGGCGGGGAGACCCCGACTCACCCCTCCACTTT.

As regards this clone: This same CDR3 is encoded by further DNA sequences in the sample. The chain carries TRBV20-1 and TRBJ2-2; a possible D gene is TRBD2 (5 bases). V was pared by 3 bases and J by 6 bases, with 5 bases between. The CDR3 spans 11 residues. In germline, CDR1 is DFQATT, CDR2 SNEGSKA (reference sequence). This CDR3 is CSARRAGELFF. The CDR3, as DNA: TGCAGTGCTAGGAGGGCCGGGGAGCTGTTTTTT.

CDR3: CASSFRGGRGNEQFF. CDR3 sequence (DNA): TGTGCCAGCAGCTTTCGGGGAGGACGGGGCAATGAGCAGTTCTTC. The gene calls are TRBV5-5 and TRBJ2-1; a possible D gene is TRBD2 (6 bases). This CDR3 has 15 residues. CDR1 SGHKS and CDR2 YYEKEE come from the germline V gene (reference sequence). V shed 2 bases and J shed 6 bases, with 15 bases lying between them.

The chain recombines TRBV7-9 with TRBJ2-7; D may be TRBD2 (5 bases). Trimming shortened V by 5 bases and J by 5 bases, and 19 bases separated the two germline ends. The CDR3 covers 15 residues. The V gene's germline CDR1 is SEHNR and CDR2 FQNEAQ (reference sequence). For the CDR3, the DNA is TGTGCCAGCAGCGCCAGGAGCGGAGCGAAACACGAGCAGTACTTC. As protein: CASSARSGAKHEQYF.

The chain employs TRBV29-1 and TRBJ2-1; TRBD2 aligns across 8 bases. Trimming cost V 2 bases and J 8 bases; bases outside gene matches: 2. The CDR3 is 12 amino acids. Germline V gene data show CDR1 as SQVTM and CDR2 as ANQGSEA. The CDR3 coding sequence is TGCAGCGTTGAACCTAGCGGGCATGAGCAGTTCTTC. It translates to CSVEPSGHEQFF.

The chain recombines TRBV7-6 with TRBJ2-1, with TRBD2 identical over 12 bases. The length of the CDR3 is 18 residues. Germline CDR1 SGHVS, CDR2 FNYEAQ. V trimming: 5 bases; J trimming: 0 bases; junction bases outside the gene matches: 8. CDR3 loop: CASSQSSGRVSSYNEQFF. As DNA, the CDR3 is TGTGCCAGCAGCCAATCTAGCGGGAGGGTCAGCTCCTACAATGAGCAGTTCTTC. The full variable domain, in which reference TRBV7-6 and TRBJ2-1 provide the parts outside the CDR3, is GAGVSQSPRYKVTKRGQDVALRCDPISGHVSLYWYRQALGQGPEFLTYFNYEAQQDKSGLPNDRFSAERPEGSISTLTIQRTEQRDSAMYRCASSQSSGRVSSYNEQFFGPGTRLTVL.

This chain links TRBV2 with TRBJ2-2, with a possible D match to TRBD1 (6 bases). Trimming pared 2 bases from V and 5 bases from J, leaving 12 bases between. The germline gives CDR1 SNHLY, CDR2 FYNNEI. The CDR3 is 15 residues long. CDR3 residues: CASSENGQGTGELFF. The CDR3 region has the DNA TGTGCCAGCAGTGAAAACGGGCAGGGGACCGGGGAGCTGTTTTTT.

This chain joins TRBV7-9 and TRBJ2-3, with 8 bases identical to TRBD2. CDR3 length: 13 amino acids. The germline V gene encodes CDR1 SEHNR and CDR2 FQNEAQ (reference sequence). Losses at the gene ends were 5 bases for V and 9 bases for J; bases not matched to a gene: 7. The CDR3 is CASSEQTGGTQYF. CDR3 in DNA: TGTGCCAGCAGCGAACAGACGGGAGGGACGCAGTATTTT.

This chain joins TRBV19 and TRBJ1-5, with 8 bases matching TRBD1. The V and J ends lost 4 bases and 4 bases, in that order; junction bases with no gene match: 3. CDR3 length: 14 amino acids. Germline-derived CDR1 and CDR2 are LNHDA and SQIVND (reference sequence). The DNA for the CDR3 is TGTGCCAGTAGTAGTCGACAGGGGAATCAGCCCCAGCATTTT. It is translated as CASSSRQGNQPQHF.

The chain uses TRBV7-9 and TRBJ2-2; possible D gene TRBD1, 6 bases. The CDR3 contains 15 residues. CDR1 is SEHNR and CDR2 is FQNEAQ in the germline V gene (reference sequence). Trimming cost V 3 bases and J 5 bases, with 13 bases left between them. CDR3 DNA sequence: TGTGCCAGCAGCTTTCGGGTAGGGGGAACCGGGGAGCTGTTTTTT. Translation: CASSFRVGGTGELFF.

This rearrangement joins TRBV7-6 to TRBJ1-3; D possibly corresponds to TRBD1 (5 bases). This CDR3 has 15 amino acids. Trimming removed 0 bases at V and 2 bases at J, with 8 bases between. Germline-derived CDR1 and CDR2 are SGHVS and FNYEAQ. CDR3 amino acids: CASSLAGGTGNTIYF. The CDR3 DNA reads as TGTGCCAGCAGCTTAGCGGGGGGGACTGGAAACACCATATATTTT.

This rearrangement joins TRBV28 to TRBJ2-7; 10 nucleotides line up with TRBD2. Germline loops: CDR1 MDHEN, CDR2 SYDVKM. The CDR3 is 15 residues long. With V trimmed by 7 bases and J by 5 bases, 11 bases remained unmatched. CDR3 DNA sequence: TGTGCCAGCACTTCCCCAAGCGGGAGGGTAGACGAGCAGTACTTC. Its protein is CASTSPSGRVDEQYF.

The J gene is TRBJ1-6, the V gene TRBV27; D call uncertain. The V end lost 3 bases, the J end lost 1 base, and 7 bases lay between the germline ends. CDR3 length: 15 residues. CDR1 and CDR2 from the germline V gene are MNHEY and SMNVEV (reference sequence). The CDR3 here is CASSFGRSYNSPLHF. For the CDR3, the DNA is TGTGCCAGCAGTTTCGGTCGGTCCTATAATTCACCCCTCCACTTT.